This T cell receptor (beta chain) was captured by sequencing in a study of blood T cell repertoires in COVID-19. Study information: Both acute and convalescent COVID-19 samples were obtained from the United States, Italy and Spain. PBMCs, B-cell-depleted T cells, or T cells provided the cDNA or gDNA that made up the material.

In the original analysis: Nucleated cell counts were estimated from reference gene primer amplification. Using immunoSEQ multiplex PCR, the repertoire was profiled, and TCRdb retains in-frame clones only, with some absent. V and J calls and clone size come straight from that table; D and trimming were deduced from the DNA. There are tens of thousands of clones in the sample; roughly 85% occur only once, and roughly an eighth lies in the top ten. Looked up from germline, CDR1 is DFQATT and CDR2 is SNEGSKA (reference sequence). V lost 4 bases, J lost 0 bases, and 13 bases lay in between. The CDR3 spans 15 residues.

The sample consisted of peripheral blood. This sequence originates from a human donor in a cohort sampled during active COVID-19. The rearrangement joins TRBV20-1 to TRBJ2-1; D unresolved. The chain's CDR3 is CSAIDLNSSYNEQFF. CDR3 in DNA: TGCAGTGCTATTGATTTAAACAGCTCCTACAATGAGCAGTTCTTC.